This T cell receptor beta chain was sequenced for a study of blood T cell repertoires in COVID-19. Overall study context: PBMCs, B-cell-depleted T cells, or T cells were the source of the cDNA or gDNA that made up the material.

The length of the CDR3 is 14 residues. Looked up from germline, CDR1 is KGHSH and CDR2 is LQKENI. With 2 bases removed from V and 6 bases from J, the gap between germline ends came to 14 bases. Data came from immunoSEQ multiplex PCR; TCRdb stores just in-frame clones and leaves some out. The sample includes tens of thousands of clones, roughly four fifths seen only once; the top ten take around 8.7%. Source material: peripheral blood. This receptor was identified in a woman of 80 years or more with acute or convalescent COVID-19. The chain carries TRBV18 and TRBJ2-7; D unclear. As DNA, the CDR3 is TGTGCCAGCTCACCAGGAACCAGGCCCAGCGAGCAGTACTTC. Its translation is CASSPGTRPSEQYF.